This entry is about one TCR beta chain. Its antigen is still unknown. The germline gives CDR1 SGHNT, CDR2 YYREEE (reference sequence). Trimming took 0 bases from V and 3 from J, leaving 12 bases between them. This CDR3 is 15 amino acids long. Separate from the 666-subject first cohort, the approximately 120-subject validation cohort was the one that the donors belonged to. The source of the sample is a study of cytomegalovirus exposure and HLA in healthy donors. Study details: A subsequent analysis stated that the 95 to 150 validation repertoires were run on the same platform as the roughly 670 first-cohort repertoires. Overall study findings and caveats: Among the CMV-associated chains, three were confirmed in vitro as specific for CMV antigens. Among TCR beta chains, those listed as cytomegalovirus-associated numbered over 150.

Only in-frame clones appear in the TCRdb table, and some are missing; sequencing was by immunoSEQ multiplex PCR. The sample lists roughly 250,000 clones, more than 75% occurring once. The sample comprised PBMCs. The TCR originated in a man younger than 35 in good health and CMV-seronegative. The rearrangement links TRBV5-4 to TRBJ2-5, with a tentative D call TRBD1 (6 bases). CDR3 protein: CASSLGLSGEETQYF. The DNA for the CDR3 is TGTGCCAGCAGCTTGGGGCTTTCAGGGGAAGAGACCCAGTACTTC.